Below are 5 T cell receptor beta chains sequenced from a single sample in a study of T-cell memory formation after mild COVID-19. TCRdb called the 5' RACE reads again in MiXCR, with one record for every CDR3 protein. The data show under 110,000 distinct CDR3 sequences, with 9.5% to 15% seen just once and 27% held by the top ten. Specimen: PBMCs or a T cell subset sorted from them (not recorded which). The source is an adult woman who had mild COVID-19 (a few samples of this study predate the infection). Cell type and time point are not known.

A few counts support this clonotype. This chain uses TRBV15 with TRBJ2-5; D tentatively reads TRBD1 or TRBD2 (5 bases each). The length of the CDR3 is 18 residues. Germline CDR1 LNHNV, CDR2 YYDKDF (reference sequence). V lost 4 bases and J 2 bases, leaving 23 bases between the germline ends. CDR3 protein: CATSTKIGQNGAQETQYF. Here the CDR3 DNA reads TGTGCCACCAGCACCAAAATAGGTCAAAACGGGGCACAAGAGACCCAGTACTTC. Looking up the rest from reference TRBV15 and TRBJ2-5 gives the full variable domain: DAMVIQNPRYQVTQFGKPVTLSCSQTLNHNVMYWYQQKSSQAPKLLFHYYDKDFNNEADTPDNFQSRRPNTSFCFLDIRSPGLGDTAMYLCATSTKIGQNGAQETQYFGPGTRLLVL.

This clonotype has a handful of counts. This chain connects TRBV15 to TRBJ2-1; 7 positions match TRBD2. Germline CDR1 and CDR2: LNHNV and YYDKDF (reference sequence). Trimming at V came to 1 base and at J to 7 bases, leaving 7 bases not matched to a gene. The CDR3 is 15 amino acids. In DNA, the CDR3 is TGTGCCACCAGCAGAGGACGCGCGGGGGTGAATGAGCAGTTCTTC. It is translated as CATSRGRAGVNEQFF.

This clonotype came up a few times. The chain joins TRBV11-2 to TRBJ2-7; 13 bases are shared with TRBD2. Germline CDR1 is SGHAT and CDR2 is FQNNGV. The CDR3 totals 15 residues. Trimming cost V 4 bases and J 3 bases; bases outside gene matches: 3. The CDR3 reads CASSSGLAGIYEQYF. Here the CDR3 DNA reads TGTGCCAGCAGCTCGGGACTAGCGGGGATCTACGAGCAGTACTTC.

The chain has TRBV14 and TRBJ2-7, with D possibly matching TRBD1 (5 bases). This CDR3 contains 15 residues. With 6 bases removed from V and 3 bases from J, the gap between germline ends came to 18 bases. CDR1 is SGHDN, CDR2 FVKESK, per germline. The CDR3, as DNA: TGTGCCAGCAGTCCCCAGGGTTGGGGAAACTACGAGCAGTACTTC. Residues: CASSPQGWGNYEQYF.

The rearrangement joins TRBV6-2 or TRBV6-3 to TRBJ2-3; D gene uncertain. The CDR3 is 15 amino acids. Looked up from germline, CDR1 is MNHEY and CDR2 is SVGEGT. V was shortened by 0 bases and J by 5 bases, with 12 bases between the two germline ends. The CDR3 loop is CASSYSPAYRDTQYF. CDR3 coding DNA: TGTGCCAGCAGTTACTCCCCAGCCTACCGAGATACGCAGTATTTT.